This is a list of T cell receptor beta chains from one sample in a study of cytomegalovirus exposure and HLA in healthy donors. Produced via immunoSEQ multiplex PCR; TCRdb's table is partial and in-frame only. The sample lists about 170,000 clones; 80% to 90% were seen once. Sample: PBMCs. These receptors originate from a woman between 25 and 40 years old in good health and CMV-seronegative. Both conserved end residues are part of each CDR3. D genes are given only for firm matches. Part of the rows lack a size; the others show once, few, many or a class for expanded clones.

d_call: .; clone_size: .; j_call: TRBJ1-3; v_call: TRBV11-2; cdr3_nt: TGTGCCAGCAGCCCTTTCGGGAGCTCTGGAAACACCATATATTTT; cdr3_aa: CASSPFGSSGNTIYF
d_call: .; clone_size: .; j_call: TRBJ2-7; v_call: TRBV27; cdr3_nt: TGTGCCAGCAGTTGGACAGCGGCGGCCTACGAGCAGTACTTC; cdr3_aa: CASSWTAAAYEQYF
d_call: .; clone_size: .; j_call: TRBJ2-5; v_call: TRBV7-2; cdr3_nt: TGTGCCAGCAGCGCCGGCGGTGCGGGTAGTGGAGAGACCCAGTACTTC; cdr3_aa: CASSAGGAGSGETQYF
d_call: .; clone_size: .; j_call: TRBJ2-1; v_call: TRBV7-8; cdr3_nt: TGTGCCAGCAGCACTGACCGAAGGGAGTACAATGAGCAGTTCTTC; cdr3_aa: CASSTDRREYNEQFF
d_call: TRBD2; clone_size: .; j_call: TRBJ2-7; v_call: TRBV7-9; cdr3_nt: TGTGCCAGCAGCTCCCGGGGACTAGCGGGGTCCTACGAGCAGTACTTC; cdr3_aa: CASSSRGLAGSYEQYF
d_call: TRBD1; clone_size: few; j_call: TRBJ2-7; v_call: TRBV5-1; cdr3_nt: TGCGCCAGCAGCTCCGACAGGGTTCCGCGAGAGCAGTACTTC; cdr3_aa: CASSSDRVPREQYF
d_call: TRBD1; clone_size: once; j_call: TRBJ1-2; v_call: TRBV6-6; cdr3_nt: TGTGCCAGCAGTTACCTAGAGACAGGGGTCGACACCTTC; cdr3_aa: CASSYLETGVDTF
d_call: .; clone_size: .; j_call: TRBJ2-1; v_call: TRBV11-2; cdr3_nt: TGTGCCAGCAGCTTCGGAGTGTCCTACAATGAGCAGTTCTTC; cdr3_aa: CASSFGVSYNEQFF
d_call: TRBD2; clone_size: .; j_call: TRBJ2-1; v_call: TRBV5-8; cdr3_nt: TGTGCCAGCAACGCGGGGGAGCACAATGAGCAGTTCTTC; cdr3_aa: CASNAGEHNEQFF
d_call: TRBD2; clone_size: .; j_call: TRBJ2-7; v_call: TRBV5-1; cdr3_nt: TGCGCCAGCAGCTTGGTCGCGGGAGTGAGAGCCTACGAGCAGTACTTC; cdr3_aa: CASSLVAGVRAYEQYF
d_call: .; clone_size: .; j_call: TRBJ1-1; v_call: TRBV7-7; cdr3_nt: TGTGCTAGCAGCTTGCACAGGAACACTGAAGCTTTCTTT; cdr3_aa: CASSLHRNTEAFF
d_call: TRBD2; clone_size: .; j_call: TRBJ2-1; v_call: TRBV6-1; cdr3_nt: TGTGCCAGCAGGTCAGCGGGGGACTCCTACAATGAGCAGTTCTTC; cdr3_aa: CASRSAGDSYNEQFF
d_call: TRBD1; clone_size: .; j_call: TRBJ2-5; v_call: TRBV27; cdr3_nt: TGTGCCAGCAGTTTATCGACCTTCAGGGGGTCTAGGGAGACCCAGTACTTC; cdr3_aa: CASSLSTFRGSRETQYF
d_call: .; clone_size: .; j_call: TRBJ2-7; v_call: TRBV4-1; cdr3_nt: TGCGCCAGCAGCCAAGACGGGGGGCACGGCTACGAGCAGTACTTC; cdr3_aa: CASSQDGGHGYEQYF
d_call: .; clone_size: .; j_call: TRBJ1-6; v_call: TRBV4-3; cdr3_nt: TGCGCCAGCAGCCAAGAACGGGGGATTAATTCACCCCTCCACTTT; cdr3_aa: CASSQERGINSPLHF
d_call: TRBD1; clone_size: .; j_call: TRBJ1-2; v_call: TRBV4-1; cdr3_nt: TGCGCCAGCAGCCAAGTAGGGGACAGGGTGAATGGCTACACCTTC; cdr3_aa: CASSQVGDRVNGYTF
d_call: TRBD2; clone_size: .; j_call: TRBJ2-3; v_call: TRBV5-6; cdr3_nt: TGTGCCAGCGGTTCACTAGCGGGGTATCCAGATACGCAGTATTTT; cdr3_aa: CASGSLAGYPDTQYF
d_call: .; clone_size: .; j_call: TRBJ1-2; v_call: TRBV29-1; cdr3_nt: TGCAGCGTGCAGGGAGGTTATCCTAACTATGGCTACACCTTC; cdr3_aa: CSVQGGYPNYGYTF
d_call: TRBD1; clone_size: .; j_call: TRBJ2-7; v_call: TRBV19; cdr3_nt: TGTGCCAGTAGTGTAACAGGGGTTGATGGCGAGCAGTACTTC; cdr3_aa: CASSVTGVDGEQYF
d_call: .; clone_size: few; j_call: TRBJ2-2; v_call: TRBV6-4; cdr3_nt: TGTGCCAGCAGTGACGGACAGAACACCGGGGAGCTGTTTTTT; cdr3_aa: CASSDGQNTGELFF
d_call: .; clone_size: .; j_call: TRBJ1-5; v_call: TRBV7-6; cdr3_nt: TGTGCCAGCAGCCCGGCGGGGTTTGGCAATCAGCCCCAGCATTTT; cdr3_aa: CASSPAGFGNQPQHF
d_call: .; clone_size: .; j_call: TRBJ2-2; v_call: TRBV7-6; cdr3_nt: TGTGCCAGCAGTTTAGATGGAGGCGGGGAGCTGTTTTTT; cdr3_aa: CASSLDGGGELFF
d_call: .; clone_size: .; j_call: TRBJ1-1; v_call: TRBV7-9; cdr3_nt: TGTGCCAGCAGCTCCCAAGCGACCTTAACTGAAGCTTTCTTT; cdr3_aa: CASSSQATLTEAFF
d_call: TRBD2; clone_size: .; j_call: TRBJ2-1; v_call: TRBV27; cdr3_nt: TGTGCCAGCAGTTTGGAGCGGGGGAGATACAATGAGCAGTTCTTC; cdr3_aa: CASSLERGRYNEQFF
d_call: TRBD1; clone_size: once; j_call: TRBJ2-7; v_call: TRBV30; cdr3_nt: TGTGCCTGGAGTCACATCTGGACAGGGGGCTACGAGCAGTACTTC; cdr3_aa: CAWSHIWTGGYEQYF
d_call: .; clone_size: .; j_call: TRBJ1-2; v_call: TRBV6-5; cdr3_nt: TGTGCCAGCAGAACCACAGGGAACTATGGCTACACCTTC; cdr3_aa: CASRTTGNYGYTF
d_call: TRBD2; clone_size: .; j_call: TRBJ2-3; v_call: TRBV2; cdr3_nt: TGTGCCAGCGAGGGACTAGCGGGGGGGATTAGCACAGATACGCAGTATTTT; cdr3_aa: CASEGLAGGISTDTQYF
d_call: .; clone_size: .; j_call: TRBJ2-5; v_call: TRBV6-1; cdr3_nt: TGTGCCAGCAGTGGGATAGGGACTGGAGAGACCCAGTACTTC; cdr3_aa: CASSGIGTGETQYF
d_call: .; clone_size: few; j_call: TRBJ1-1; v_call: TRBV7-9; cdr3_nt: TGTGCCAGCAGCTTAGCTACAGGTATCACTGAAGCTTTCTTT; cdr3_aa: CASSLATGITEAFF
d_call: .; clone_size: .; j_call: TRBJ1-2; v_call: TRBV10-2; cdr3_nt: TGCGCCAGCAGTGATTGGTCCGGATCGGGAGGCTATGGCTACACCTTC; cdr3_aa: CASSDWSGSGGYGYTF
d_call: TRBD1; clone_size: .; j_call: TRBJ1-1; v_call: TRBV19; cdr3_nt: TGTGCCAGTAATCACAGGGGGGACACTGAAGCTTTCTTT; cdr3_aa: CASNHRGDTEAFF
d_call: .; clone_size: .; j_call: TRBJ2-1; v_call: TRBV19; cdr3_nt: TGTGCCAGTAGTATAGCGGTCGGGGGAGAGCAGTTCTTC; cdr3_aa: CASSIAVGGEQFF
d_call: .; clone_size: .; j_call: TRBJ2-5; v_call: TRBV6-6; cdr3_nt: TGTGCCAGCAGCATAGGGGGTAGGGGGGAGACCCAGTACTTC; cdr3_aa: CASSIGGRGETQYF
d_call: .; clone_size: .; j_call: TRBJ2-7; v_call: TRBV7-5; cdr3_nt: TGTGCCAGAAGCTATCTAGGGCCTAAACTAGTAGGCGACTCCTACGAGCAGTACTTC; cdr3_aa: CARSYLGPKLVGDSYEQYF
d_call: .; clone_size: .; j_call: TRBJ2-5; v_call: TRBV29-1; cdr3_nt: TGCAGCGTTGATTTCTTAGAGGCGACCCAGTACTTC; cdr3_aa: CSVDFLEATQYF
d_call: .; clone_size: .; j_call: TRBJ2-7; v_call: TRBV27; cdr3_nt: TGTGCCAGCAGGGGCGACAGGTCCTACGAGCAGTACTTC; cdr3_aa: CASRGDRSYEQYF
d_call: .; clone_size: .; j_call: TRBJ1-4; v_call: TRBV6-6; cdr3_nt: TGTGCCAGCAGTCCGAGCCTAGTGTTGGATGATGAAAAACTGTTTTTT; cdr3_aa: CASSPSLVLDDEKLFF
d_call: TRBD1; clone_size: .; j_call: TRBJ1-5; v_call: TRBV6-5; cdr3_nt: TGTGCCAGCAGTCGACAGGGACAAAATCAGCCCCAGCATTTT; cdr3_aa: CASSRQGQNQPQHF
d_call: .; clone_size: few; j_call: TRBJ2-2; v_call: TRBV5-4; cdr3_nt: TGTGCCAGCAGCTCAGGGGGGACGGGGAGGGAGCTGTTTTTT; cdr3_aa: CASSSGGTGRELFF
d_call: .; clone_size: once; j_call: TRBJ1-1; v_call: TRBV5-4; cdr3_nt: TGTGCCGGGCAAGGGGGGGGTGAAGCTTTCTTT; cdr3_aa: CAGQGGGEAFF
d_call: TRBD2; clone_size: .; j_call: TRBJ2-3; v_call: TRBV19; cdr3_nt: TGTGCCAGTAGTTCCCAGCGGGGGGGCCTGTCAGATACGCAGTATTTT; cdr3_aa: CASSSQRGGLSDTQYF
d_call: TRBD2; clone_size: .; j_call: TRBJ2-7; v_call: TRBV9; cdr3_nt: TGTGCCAGCAGCGTAGGGTCCCTCGGACTAGCGGGGGTGGACGAGCAGTACTTC; cdr3_aa: CASSVGSLGLAGVDEQYF
d_call: .; clone_size: .; j_call: TRBJ1-1; v_call: TRBV29-1; cdr3_nt: TGCAGCGTTGGCGGGACCGGAGCCGTTAGAACTGAAGCTTTCTTT; cdr3_aa: CSVGGTGAVRTEAFF
d_call: TRBD1; clone_size: .; j_call: TRBJ1-4; v_call: TRBV6-6; cdr3_nt: TGTGCCAGCAACGTCGGGACAGGAGGAGAAAAACTGTTTTTT; cdr3_aa: CASNVGTGGEKLFF
d_call: .; clone_size: few; j_call: TRBJ1-4; v_call: TRBV7-2; cdr3_nt: TGTGCCAGCAGCTCACAGGGTGGAAATGAAAAACTGTTTTTT; cdr3_aa: CASSSQGGNEKLFF
d_call: .; clone_size: .; j_call: TRBJ2-5; v_call: TRBV7-8; cdr3_nt: TGTGCCAGCAGCTTAGATGGTCAGGTACAAGAGACCCAGTACTTC; cdr3_aa: CASSLDGQVQETQYF
d_call: .; clone_size: .; j_call: TRBJ2-7; v_call: TRBV27; cdr3_nt: TGTGCCAGCAGTTTAGGCGGGTCTGGGGACGAGCAGTACTTC; cdr3_aa: CASSLGGSGDEQYF